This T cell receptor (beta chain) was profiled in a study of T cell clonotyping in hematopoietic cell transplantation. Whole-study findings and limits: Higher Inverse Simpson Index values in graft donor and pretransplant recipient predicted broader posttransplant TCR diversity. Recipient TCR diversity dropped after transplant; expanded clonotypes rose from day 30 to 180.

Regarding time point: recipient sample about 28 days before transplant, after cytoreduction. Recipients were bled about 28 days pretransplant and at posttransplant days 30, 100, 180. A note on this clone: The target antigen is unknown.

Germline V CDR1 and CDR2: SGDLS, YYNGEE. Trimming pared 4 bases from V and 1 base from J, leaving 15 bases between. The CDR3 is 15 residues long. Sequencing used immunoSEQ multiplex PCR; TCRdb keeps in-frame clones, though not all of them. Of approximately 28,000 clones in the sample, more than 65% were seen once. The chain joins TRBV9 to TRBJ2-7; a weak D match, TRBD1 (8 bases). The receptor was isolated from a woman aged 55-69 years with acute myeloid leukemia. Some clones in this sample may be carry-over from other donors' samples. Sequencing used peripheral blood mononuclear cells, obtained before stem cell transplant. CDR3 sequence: CASSLTGGESYEQYF. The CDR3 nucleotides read TGTGCCAGCAGCCTTACAGGGGGGGAGTCCTACGAGCAGTACTTC.